Each of the 20 T cell receptor beta chains below was sequenced from the same sample in a study of Ad26.COV2.S vaccination and SARS-CoV-2 variants (dated by TCRdb to about 2021). The meaning of the sample's treatment or condition label: around 19 received Ad26.COV2.S at low or high dose, single or two shots; roughly five received placebo; per-sample allocation not given. For vaccine and placebo recipients, the sequenced repertoires came from samples collected on day 63 after the first injection. Receptor amplification or capture employed the immunoSEQ multiplex PCR assay. The source is immuneACCESS, and TCRdb retained only in-frame sequences with V and J called. Part of the clones is not carried over; for the studies checked, unresolved V genes explain less than half of this, and the remainder is unexplained. The sample data list under 550,000 clones, and roughly 90% of these were observed just once. The top ten constitute 12% of the sample.

The specimen comprised peripheral blood, sampled in a trial of Ad26.COV2.S vaccine versus placebo. The receptor set was obtained from a person between 18 and 65 years old who received the Ad26.COV2.S COVID-19 vaccine or a placebo.

This clone was picked up one time. The chain is built from TRBV11-2 and TRBJ1-6; 11 bases are a match to TRBD1. The V segment lost 5 bases and the J segment 8 bases; nucleotides outside the gene matches: 5. The CDR3 is 15 residues long. The germline V gene encodes CDR1 SGHAT and CDR2 FQNNGV. The CDR3 protein is CASSPWTGGDSPLHF. The CDR3 bases are TGTGCCAGCAGCCCCTGGACAGGGGGCGATTCACCCCTCCACTTT.

V is TRBV29-1 and J is TRBJ2-2; D not resolved. CDR1 and CDR2 from the germline V gene are SQVTM and ANQGSEA. Trimming left V 6 bases short and J 4 bases short, with 9 bases between. CDR3 length equals 12 residues. The CDR3 nucleotides are TGCAGCGTGCCGATCGGCACCGGGGAGCTGTTTTTT. As protein: CSVPIGTGELFF.

V and J are TRBV28 and TRBJ1-1; D unclear. Germline V lookup: CDR1 MDHEN, CDR2 SYDVKM. This CDR3 region has 11 residues. Deletions cut 3 bases from V and 4 bases from J, with 3 bases between. The CDR3 loop is CASSLSTEAFF. The CDR3 coding sequence is TGTGCCAGCAGTTTGAGCACTGAAGCTTTCTTT.

This clone has a single count. The chain carries TRBV4-3 and TRBJ2-6; D gene unclear. Germline CDR1 is LGHNA and CDR2 is YSLEER. V lost 0 bases to trimming and J lost 4 bases, with 10 bases between them. CDR3 length equals 16 residues. CDR3 sequence reads: CASSQDPKGGANVLTF. The DNA for the CDR3 is TGCGCCAGCAGCCAAGATCCGAAGGGCGGGGCCAACGTCCTGACTTTC.

The rearrangement joins TRBV10-2 to TRBJ2-7, with 8 positions matching TRBD1. With 10 bases clipped from V and 0 bases from J, the junction kept 14 bases outside the gene matches. Germline V gene lookup returns CDR1 WSHSY and CDR2 SAAADI. The CDR3 runs 16 residues. CDR3 in DNA: TGCGCCACCCTCGTCCTGGACAGGGCAAACTCCTACGAGCAGTACTTC. Translating it yields CATLVLDRANSYEQYF.

DNA of the CDR3: TGTGCCAGCAGTGACTCAACTAGCGGGAGGGCCGATTCCTACAATGAGCAGTTCTTC. Translation gives CASSDSTSGRADSYNEQFF. The chain has TRBV6-4 and TRBJ2-1, with 13 bases matching TRBD2. The germline V gene has CDR1 MRHNA and CDR2 SNTAGT. The J segment lost 1 base and the V segment lost 0 bases, leaving 6 bases of the junction unmatched. The CDR3 sequence is 19 residues long.

The rearrangement links TRBV27 to TRBJ2-7; TRBD1 is a possible D gene (5 bases). V dropped 3 bases and J dropped 2 bases, with 17 bases sitting between them. The CDR3 consists of 16 residues. Germline-derived CDR1 and CDR2 are MNHEY and SMNVEV (reference sequence). CDR3 residues: CASSFSWGQTTYEQYF. Written as DNA, the CDR3 is TGTGCCAGCAGTTTTTCTTGGGGCCAAACCACCTACGAGCAGTACTTC.

The count of this clone is one. This sequence joins TRBV5-1 and TRBJ1-3; a possible D gene is TRBD1 (5 bases). The germline V gene has CDR1 SGHRS and CDR2 YFSETQ. The ends were cut back, 10 bases at V and 4 bases at J, with 18 bases in the middle. The CDR3 sequence is 14 residues long. CDR3 bases: TGCGCCGGTATTGGGCAGGGCAGAGGAAACACCATATATTTT. Amino acids: CAGIGQGRGNTIYF.

V is TRBV30 and J is TRBJ2-1; 12 bases agree with TRBD2. Germline assignment: CDR1 GTSNPN and CDR2 SVGIG (reference sequence). The CDR3 consists of 14 residues. Unmatched junction bases numbered 9, after V lost 6 bases and J lost 9 bases. CDR3 sequence (DNA): TGTGCCTGTAAGCTAGCGGGAGGGCTTAGTGAGCAGTTCTTC. Translating gives CACKLAGGLSEQFF.

The rearrangement uses TRBV2 and TRBJ1-5; TRBD1 aligns across 7 bases. This CDR3 region has 13 residues. Germline trimming cut 9 bases from V and 3 bases from J; bases unmatched to any gene: 5. The germline V gene encodes CDR1 SNHLY and CDR2 FYNNEI. DNA of the CDR3: TGTGCCAGTCGGGACAGTTACAATCAGCCCCAGCATTTT. The encoded protein is CASRDSYNQPQHF.

The sample holds one count of this clone. The chain has TRBV30 and TRBJ1-2; D uncertain. Germline V lookup: CDR1 GTSNPN, CDR2 SVGIG (reference sequence). Trimming took off 7 bases at V and 4 bases at J, with 10 bases between the two ends. The CDR3 has 11 amino acids. The CDR3 nucleotides read TGTGCCTCCGCCGAGGGCTATGGCTACACCTTC. This translates into CASAEGYGYTF.

The chain uses TRBV10-3 and TRBJ2-4; a possible D gene is TRBD1 (6 bases). The V end lost 6 bases, the J end lost 6 bases, and 9 bases lay between the germline ends. The germline V gene encodes CDR1 ENHRY and CDR2 SYGVKD. The CDR3 runs to 12 residues. The CDR3 sequence is CAIRGQTNIQYF. CDR3 bases: TGTGCCATCAGGGGACAAACAAACATTCAGTACTTC.

This chain connects TRBV5-4 to TRBJ2-1, with D hard to call. The CDR3 runs 15 residues. Trimming stripped 4 bases from V and 0 bases from J, with 11 bases between. CDR1 and CDR2 from the germline V gene are SGHNT and YYREEE (reference sequence). CDR3 in DNA: TGTGCCAGCAGCCCCAGAATTAGCTCCTACAATGAGCAGTTCTTC. It encodes CASSPRISSYNEQFF.

The chain combines TRBV25-1 with TRBJ1-4; D may be TRBD1 (5 bases). From germline, CDR1 is MGHDK and CDR2 SYGVNS. There are 15 residues in the CDR3. V lost 5 bases and J 0 bases, leaving 10 bases between the germline ends. For the CDR3, the DNA is TGTGCCAGCAGTTGGGACCGCGCAACTAATGAAAAACTGTTTTTT. This translates into CASSWDRATNEKLFF.

V gene TRBV6-2 or TRBV6-3 combines with J gene TRBJ2-7, with D perhaps TRBD2 (5 bases). The CDR3 is 16 amino acids. Looked up from germline, CDR1 is MNHEY and CDR2 is SVGEGT. V was trimmed by 5 bases and J by 4 bases, leaving 21 bases between them. In nucleotides, the CDR3 is TGTGCCAGCAGTACTTTATTCTCGGACTCCTATTACGAGCAGTACTTC. Translating gives CASSTLFSDSYYEQYF.

The CDR3 DNA reads TGTGCCAGCATAAGGGTCAACTACAATGAGCAGTTCTTC. It translates to CASIRVNYNEQFF. The V call is TRBV6-5, the J call TRBJ2-1; no clear D. This CDR3 region has 13 residues. CDR1 and CDR2 from the germline V gene are MNHEY and SVGAGI. Trimming shortened V by 7 bases and J by 3 bases, and 10 bases separated the two germline ends.

The V gene is TRBV27, the J gene TRBJ2-3, with 9 bases identical to TRBD2. After removal of 8 bases from V and 2 bases from J, the junction contained 17 bases not matched to a gene. The length of the CDR3 is 18 residues. Germline values: CDR1 MNHEY, CDR2 SMNVEV (reference sequence). The CDR3 bases are TGTGCCAGCGGCGGAGCCTGGGCTAGCGGGATAAACACAGATACGCAGTATTTT. Translating it yields CASGGAWASGINTDTQYF.

The chain links TRBV6-1 to TRBJ1-1; the D is unclear. The ends were cut back, 1 base at V and 5 bases at J, with 14 bases in the middle. The CDR3 extends over 15 amino acids. Germline CDR1 MNHNS, CDR2 SASEGT. CDR3 sequence: CASSEELRARTEAFF. In DNA, the CDR3 is TGTGCCAGCAGTGAAGAATTGAGGGCACGAACTGAAGCTTTCTTT.

This clone was picked up one time. V usage is TRBV7-6 and J usage is TRBJ2-2, with 9 nucleotides matching TRBD2. The V segment lost 1 base and the J segment 5 bases; nucleotides outside the gene matches: 2. CDR1 is SGHVS and CDR2 is FNYEAQ in the germline V gene. The CDR3 is 15 residues long. This CDR3 is CASSLVAGETGELFF. CDR3 nucleotide sequence: TGTGCCAGCAGCTTAGTAGCGGGAGAGACCGGGGAGCTGTTTTTT.

V usage is TRBV19 and J usage is TRBJ1-5; unclear D gene. The germline V gene encodes CDR1 LNHDA and CDR2 SQIVND (reference sequence). V lost 3 bases to trimming and J lost 2 bases, with 8 bases between them. CDR3 length: 14 residues. The CDR3 loop is CASSIANGNQPQHF. Written as DNA, the CDR3 is TGTGCCAGTAGTATCGCTAATGGCAATCAGCCCCAGCATTTT.